This T cell receptor beta chain was identified during a study of blood T cell repertoires in COVID-19. Sequenced by immunoSEQ multiplex PCR; TCRdb stores in-frame clones only, minus some. In the table there are roughly 43,000 clones, 70% to 90% of which are singletons. V lost 4 bases to trimming and J lost 1 base; unmatched junction nucleotides: 15. The CDR3 runs to 20 residues. The germline V gene has CDR1 MNHNS and CDR2 SASEGT. V gene TRBV6-1 combines with J gene TRBJ2-4; 11 bases fit TRBD1. The sample consisted of peripheral blood. This receptor was taken from a woman between 65 and 79 years old in a cohort sampled during active COVID-19. CDR3 sequence (DNA): TGTGCCAGCAGTGCCCCCCGCGGACAGGGGGCGAGATTGGCCAAAAACATTCAGTACTTC. Its protein product is CASSAPRGQGARLAKNIQYF.